Below, one TCR beta chain is given with its context. Sequencing was performed with immunoSEQ multiplex PCR; in TCRdb, only in-frame clones are kept and a portion is missing. This sample carries about 28,000 clones, with roughly a sixth going to the ten biggest clones. The sample originates from a study of T cells in women clearing cervical HPV infection. Sequenced material: blood buffy coat. The TCR comes from a woman between 18 and 69 years old with a cervical HPV16 infection that either progressed to CIN3+ or cleared (not recorded which).

CDR3 loop: CASTHGNRGSFNTEAFF. The sequenced part of the CDR3 DNA is TGTGCCAGTACCCACGGCAACAGGGGGTCGTTTAACACTGAA. The J gene is TRBJ1-1, the V gene TRBV19; TRBD1 matches 8 bases. Read data end 3 residues before the CDR3 end; the end is taken from the germline J gene. Trimming cost V 7 bases and J 2 bases; bases outside gene matches: 15. The CDR3 is 17 amino acids. CDR1 and CDR2 (germline): LNHDA, SQIVND (reference sequence).